Sequencing of this T cell receptor (beta chain) was carried out in a study of blood T cell repertoires in COVID-19. Background on the study: The United States, Italy and Spain supplied acute and convalescent COVID-19 samples. The analysed material was cDNA or gDNA that came from T cells, B-cell-depleted T cells, or PBMCs.

As processed by the authors: Reference gene primer amplification gave estimated nucleated cell counts. The data were produced by immunoSEQ multiplex PCR, yet TCRdb's version contains in-frame clones alone and is incomplete. The V and J calls and clone size were taken over from that table, and D and trimming were inferred from the DNA. The sample includes 65,000 to 90,000 clones, roughly 80% seen only once; the top ten take approximately 5%. CDR3 size: 14 residues. Germline loops: CDR1 LNHNV, CDR2 YYDKDF (reference sequence). V gave up 0 bases and J gave up 2 bases, with 5 bases separating them. The sample taken for sequencing was peripheral blood. The receptor's source is a woman aged 80 or over with active or convalescent COVID-19. The V and J genes are TRBV15 and TRBJ1-5, with no clear D. This CDR3 reads CATSRDRGNQPQHF. In DNA form, the CDR3 reads TGTGCCACCAGCAGAGATCGGGGCAATCAGCCCCAGCATTTT.